This TCR beta chain appears in the sequencing data of a study of beta chain features in type 1 diabetes. TCRB transcripts that were expressed got sequenced, as all of the isolated RNA had been reverse transcribed. TCRdb's table, derived via immunoSEQ multiplex PCR, lists solely in-frame clones and lacks some. The sample has a few hundred thousand clones; approximately 31% are singletons. V lost 2 bases and J lost 1, with 6 bases in between. Germline CDR1 MNHNS, CDR2 SASEGT. The CDR3 totals 13 residues. This clone was found a few times. The sequencing input was naive CD4+ T cells from blood. This TCR derives from a man between 18 and 35 years old in good health. V is TRBV6-1 and J is TRBJ2-7; D call uncertain. For the CDR3, the DNA is TGTGCCAGCAGTGAAAAGACTTCCTACGAGCAGTACTTC. Encoded protein: CASSEKTSYEQYF.